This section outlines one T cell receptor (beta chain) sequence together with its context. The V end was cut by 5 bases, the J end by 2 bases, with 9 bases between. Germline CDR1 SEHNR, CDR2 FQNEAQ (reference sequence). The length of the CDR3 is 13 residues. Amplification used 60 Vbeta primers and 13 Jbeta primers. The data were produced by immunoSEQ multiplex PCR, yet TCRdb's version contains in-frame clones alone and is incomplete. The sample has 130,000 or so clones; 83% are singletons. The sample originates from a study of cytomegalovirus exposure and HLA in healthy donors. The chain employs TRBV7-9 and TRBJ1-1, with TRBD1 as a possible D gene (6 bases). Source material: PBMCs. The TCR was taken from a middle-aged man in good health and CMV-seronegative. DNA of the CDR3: TGTGCCAGCAGCCTGGACAGCAACACTGAAGCTTTCTTT. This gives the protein CASSLDSNTEAFF. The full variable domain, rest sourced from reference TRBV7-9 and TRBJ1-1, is DTGVSQNPRHKITKRGQNVTFRCDPISEHNRLYWYRQTLGQGPEFLTYFQNEAQLEKSRLLSDRFSAERPKGSFSTLEIQRTEQGDSAMYLCASSLDSNTEAFFGQGTRLTVV.